This TCR beta chain appears in the sequencing data of a study of OX40 agonist ivuxolimab in advanced cancers. Study findings and constraints: Antigens targeted by the expanded peripheral T cells were not determined.

CDR1 is LNHDA, CDR2 SQIVND, per germline (reference sequence). CDR3 length equals 13 residues. The ends were cut back, 8 bases at V and 2 bases at J, with 10 bases in the middle. Produced via immunoSEQ multiplex PCR; TCRdb's table is partial and in-frame only. Altogether roughly 60,000 clones are present, about 91% being singletons, with the ten largest covering roughly 3.8%. This clone was seen once. Its antigen remains unknown. The TCR sequence derives from an adult with an advanced solid tumor such as melanoma, head and neck, liver or kidney cancer. The material sequenced was CD4+ or CD8+ T cells sorted from blood, taken in a trial of the OX40 agonist ivuxolimab. V and J are TRBV19 and TRBJ2-1, with D possibly being TRBD1 (5 bases). The CDR3 nucleotides are TGTGCCAGTGGACACGACCCCTACAATGAGCAGTTCTTC. Protein: CASGHDPYNEQFF.